Listed below are T cell receptor beta chains from one sample, sequenced in a study of shared clonotypes between healthy human individuals. Using immunoSEQ multiplex PCR, the repertoire was profiled, and TCRdb retains in-frame clones only, with some absent. The sample has fewer than 700,000 clones, roughly 96% seen once; the top ten hold over 0.095%. The specimen sequenced was naive CD8+ T cells sorted from blood. All receptors derive from a woman younger than 45 in good health. The CDR3 runs from the conserved cysteine through the conserved F or W. The D gene is left open where the match is weak. Part of the rows lack a size; the others show once, few, many or a class for expanded clones.

clone_size: .
j_call: TRBJ2-7
v_call: TRBV11-2
d_call: .
cdr3_nt: TGTGCCAGCAGCTTCTCAGATTCCTACGAGCAGTACTTC
cdr3_aa: CASSFSDSYEQYF

clone_size: .
j_call: TRBJ1-6
v_call: TRBV19
d_call: .
cdr3_nt: TGTGCCAGTAGTGTCGGACAGTTTGGAAATTCACCCCTCCACTTT
cdr3_aa: CASSVGQFGNSPLHF

clone_size: .
j_call: TRBJ2-4
v_call: TRBV6-5
d_call: .
cdr3_nt: TGTGCCAGCAGCGATGGACAGCCAGCCAAAAACATTCAGTACTTC
cdr3_aa: CASSDGQPAKNIQYF

clone_size: .
j_call: TRBJ1-1
v_call: TRBV4-1
d_call: .
cdr3_nt: TGCGCCAGCAGCCCAGGGTCCGAGGGTAACACTGAAGCTTTCTTT
cdr3_aa: CASSPGSEGNTEAFF

clone_size: .
j_call: TRBJ1-5
v_call: TRBV28
d_call: TRBD1
cdr3_nt: TGTGCCAGCAGTTTGGACAGGGTTTTTAGCAATCAGCCCCAGCATTTT
cdr3_aa: CASSLDRVFSNQPQHF

clone_size: .
j_call: TRBJ1-6
v_call: TRBV27
d_call: .
cdr3_nt: TGTGCCAGCGCCGGGACGGCCAATTCACCCCTCCACTTT
cdr3_aa: CASAGTANSPLHF

clone_size: .
j_call: TRBJ2-7
v_call: TRBV6-5
d_call: TRBD1
cdr3_nt: TGTGCCAGCAGCCCCCGGGACAGGGGGCGGTACGAGCAGTACTTC
cdr3_aa: CASSPRDRGRYEQYF

clone_size: .
j_call: TRBJ1-4
v_call: TRBV10-1
d_call: .
cdr3_nt: TGCGCCAGCAGTGATCGGGGCGATGAAAAACTGTTTTTT
cdr3_aa: CASSDRGDEKLFF

clone_size: once
j_call: TRBJ1-6
v_call: TRBV14
d_call: .
cdr3_nt: TGTGCCAGCAGCCAAGGCCTTTGGGGCCAAGGGTCACCCCTCCACTTT
cdr3_aa: CASSQGLWGQGSPLHF

clone_size: .
j_call: TRBJ1-2
v_call: TRBV30
d_call: TRBD1
cdr3_nt: TGTGCCTGGAGTGTGGCCGGGACAGGTATGGGCTACACCTTC
cdr3_aa: CAWSVAGTGMGYTF

clone_size: .
j_call: TRBJ1-1
v_call: TRBV6-5
d_call: TRBD1
cdr3_nt: TGTGCCAGCAGTTTCAACGACAGGGATACTGAAGCTTTCTTT
cdr3_aa: CASSFNDRDTEAFF

clone_size: .
j_call: TRBJ2-7
v_call: TRBV27
d_call: .
cdr3_nt: TGTGCCAGCAGTACCCCGGGGCTACACGAGCAGTACTTC
cdr3_aa: CASSTPGLHEQYF

clone_size: once
j_call: TRBJ2-7
v_call: TRBV4-1
d_call: .
cdr3_nt: TGCGCCAGCAGCCCCCGGGACAAACGGGGCGAGCAGTACTTC
cdr3_aa: CASSPRDKRGEQYF

clone_size: .
j_call: TRBJ2-1
v_call: TRBV28
d_call: .
cdr3_nt: TGTGCCAGCAGTTTATTGCGGCAGGGCGGATCCTACAATGAGCAGTTCTTC
cdr3_aa: CASSLLRQGGSYNEQFF

clone_size: few
j_call: TRBJ2-7
v_call: TRBV9
d_call: TRBD1
cdr3_nt: TGTGCCAGCAGCGTCGGGACAGGAGCCTACGAGCAGTACTTC
cdr3_aa: CASSVGTGAYEQYF

clone_size: .
j_call: TRBJ2-7
v_call: TRBV4-1
d_call: .
cdr3_nt: TGCGCCAGCAGCCATGGGACGACCAGCTCCTACGAGCAGTACTTC
cdr3_aa: CASSHGTTSSYEQYF

clone_size: .
j_call: TRBJ1-1
v_call: TRBV7-9
d_call: .
cdr3_nt: TGTGCCAGCAGCTTAGCAGCTAATACTGAAGCTTTCTTT
cdr3_aa: CASSLAANTEAFF

clone_size: .
j_call: TRBJ2-3
v_call: TRBV7-9
d_call: .
cdr3_nt: TGTGCCAGCAGCGCCCACAGGGTTGTGAGCACAGATACGCAGTATTTT
cdr3_aa: CASSAHRVVSTDTQYF

clone_size: .
j_call: TRBJ2-3
v_call: TRBV7-6
d_call: .
cdr3_nt: TGTGCCAGCAGCTCCACCCCACCCCCTAAAGATACGCAGTATTTT
cdr3_aa: CASSSTPPPKDTQYF

clone_size: .
j_call: TRBJ2-7
v_call: TRBV25-1
d_call: .
cdr3_nt: TGTGCCAGCAGTGACCTGGGGGGAATCTACGAGCAGTACTTC
cdr3_aa: CASSDLGGIYEQYF

clone_size: .
j_call: TRBJ2-2
v_call: TRBV27
d_call: TRBD1
cdr3_nt: TGTGCCAGCACCCTAACAGGGGCGGCCGGGGAGCTGTTTTTT
cdr3_aa: CASTLTGAAGELFF

clone_size: .
j_call: TRBJ1-4
v_call: TRBV11-2
d_call: .
cdr3_nt: TGTGCCAGCAGCTTAGGGTCCATCGGGGCGATTAATGAAAAACTGTTTTTT
cdr3_aa: CASSLGSIGAINEKLFF

clone_size: .
j_call: TRBJ2-1
v_call: TRBV5-4
d_call: .
cdr3_nt: TGTGCCAGCACCCAGAGCGGAGGAGTATGGGAGCAGTTCTTC
cdr3_aa: CASTQSGGVWEQFF

clone_size: .
j_call: TRBJ1-1
v_call: TRBV28
d_call: .
cdr3_nt: TGTGCCAGCAGTTGGGGGAACACTGAAGCTTTCTTT
cdr3_aa: CASSWGNTEAFF

clone_size: .
j_call: TRBJ1-1
v_call: TRBV5-1
d_call: .
cdr3_nt: TGCGCCAGCAGCTTGGGACAGAGGGCTTTCTTT
cdr3_aa: CASSLGQRAFF

clone_size: .
j_call: TRBJ1-1
v_call: TRBV5-1
d_call: TRBD1
cdr3_nt: TGCGCCAGCAGCAACGGACAGGCCGTTGAAGCTTTCTTT
cdr3_aa: CASSNGQAVEAFF

clone_size: .
j_call: TRBJ2-3
v_call: TRBV21-1
d_call: .
cdr3_nt: TGTGCCAGCAGCAAAGCGGGGTTTGGGACTAGCGGGACTAGCACAGATACGCAGTATTTT
cdr3_aa: CASSKAGFGTSGTSTDTQYF

clone_size: .
j_call: TRBJ2-1
v_call: TRBV2
d_call: .
cdr3_nt: TGTGCCAGCAGTGAGGACGCTGAAGACAATGAGCAGTTCTTC
cdr3_aa: CASSEDAEDNEQFF

clone_size: .
j_call: TRBJ2-5
v_call: TRBV13
d_call: .
cdr3_nt: TGTGCCAGCAGCCCCGAGAGGGAGACCCAGTACTTC
cdr3_aa: CASSPERETQYF

clone_size: .
j_call: TRBJ1-1
v_call: TRBV7-9
d_call: TRBD1
cdr3_nt: TGTGCCAGCAGCTTTGACAGGGGCGGAACTGAAGCTTTCTTT
cdr3_aa: CASSFDRGGTEAFF

clone_size: .
j_call: TRBJ2-7
v_call: TRBV13
d_call: TRBD1
cdr3_nt: TGTGCCAGCAGCTTAGCTGGGGACAGGACCCACGAGCAGTACTTC
cdr3_aa: CASSLAGDRTHEQYF

clone_size: .
j_call: TRBJ2-2
v_call: TRBV7-6
d_call: .
cdr3_nt: TGTGCCAGCAGCCCCTCGGTATTTCCCCCCGCGAACACCGGGGAGCTGTTTTTT
cdr3_aa: CASSPSVFPPANTGELFF

clone_size: .
j_call: TRBJ2-7
v_call: TRBV27
d_call: TRBD1
cdr3_nt: TGTGCCAGCAGGGCACAGGGGGCGTACGAGCAGTACTTC
cdr3_aa: CASRAQGAYEQYF

clone_size: once
j_call: TRBJ1-2
v_call: TRBV11-2
d_call: .
cdr3_nt: TGTGCCAGCAGCTCAACAGGGTGGGTCTATGGCTACACCTTC
cdr3_aa: CASSSTGWVYGYTF

clone_size: .
j_call: TRBJ2-7
v_call: TRBV10-3
d_call: .
cdr3_nt: TGTGCCATCAGTGAAAATAGCGTGAGCTCCTACGAGCAGTACTTC
cdr3_aa: CAISENSVSSYEQYF

clone_size: .
j_call: TRBJ1-2
v_call: TRBV28
d_call: .
cdr3_nt: TGTGCCAGCATAAGGGGCAGGAGGATCTCCGGCTATGGCTACACCTTC
cdr3_aa: CASIRGRRISGYGYTF

clone_size: .
j_call: TRBJ1-1
v_call: TRBV5-1
d_call: TRBD1
cdr3_nt: TGCGCCAGCAGCCAGGGGGACAGGGGTAGTCTGAACACTGAAGCTTTCTTT
cdr3_aa: CASSQGDRGSLNTEAFF

clone_size: once
j_call: TRBJ2-7
v_call: TRBV7-6
d_call: TRBD2
cdr3_nt: TGTGCCAGCAGCTTAGTAACTAGCGGTTACGACGAGCAGTACTTC
cdr3_aa: CASSLVTSGYDEQYF

clone_size: .
j_call: TRBJ2-7
v_call: TRBV28
d_call: .
cdr3_nt: TGTGCCAGCAGTATCAGCTCCTACGAGCAGTACTTC
cdr3_aa: CASSISSYEQYF

clone_size: once
j_call: TRBJ2-2
v_call: TRBV2
d_call: .
cdr3_nt: TGTGCCAGCGGCGGACTACTCGGGGAGCTGTTTTTT
cdr3_aa: CASGGLLGELFF